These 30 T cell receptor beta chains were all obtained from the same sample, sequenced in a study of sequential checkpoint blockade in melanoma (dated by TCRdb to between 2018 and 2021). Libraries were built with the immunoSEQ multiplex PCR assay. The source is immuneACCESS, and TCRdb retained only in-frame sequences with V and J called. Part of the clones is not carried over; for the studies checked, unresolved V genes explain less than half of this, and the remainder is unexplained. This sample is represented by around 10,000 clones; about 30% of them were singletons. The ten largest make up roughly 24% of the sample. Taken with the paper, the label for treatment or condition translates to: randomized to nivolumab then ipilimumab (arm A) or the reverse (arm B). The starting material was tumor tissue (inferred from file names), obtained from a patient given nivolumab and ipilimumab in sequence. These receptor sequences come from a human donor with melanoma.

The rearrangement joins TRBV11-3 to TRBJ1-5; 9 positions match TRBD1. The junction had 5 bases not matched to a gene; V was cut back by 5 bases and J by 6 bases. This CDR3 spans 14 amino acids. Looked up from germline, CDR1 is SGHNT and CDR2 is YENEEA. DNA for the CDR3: TGTGCCAGCAGCCCCGGACAGGGGTTTCAGCCCCAGCATTTT. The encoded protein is CASSPGQGFQPQHF.

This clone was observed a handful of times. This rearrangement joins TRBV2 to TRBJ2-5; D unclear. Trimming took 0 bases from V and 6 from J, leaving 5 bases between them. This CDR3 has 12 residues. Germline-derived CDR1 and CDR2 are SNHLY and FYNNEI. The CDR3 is CASSEALKTQYF. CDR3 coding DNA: TGTGCCAGCAGTGAAGCGCTGAAGACCCAGTACTTC.

This CDR3 is CASSRDRRNSPLHF. CDR3 bases: TGTGCCAGCTCACGTGACAGGAGGAATTCACCCCTCCACTTT. The chain carries TRBV18 and TRBJ1-6; maybe TRBD1 (6 bases). This CDR3 spans 14 amino acids. V was trimmed by 4 bases and J by 7 bases, leaving 11 bases between them. CDR1 and CDR2 from the germline V gene are KGHSH and LQKENI.

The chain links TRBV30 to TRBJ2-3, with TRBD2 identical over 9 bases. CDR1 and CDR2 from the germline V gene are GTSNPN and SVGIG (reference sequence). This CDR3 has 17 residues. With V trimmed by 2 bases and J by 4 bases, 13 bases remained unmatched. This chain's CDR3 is CAWSPSFAGGPSDTQYF. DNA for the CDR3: TGTGCCTGGAGTCCCTCTTTCGCGGGGGGGCCCTCAGATACGCAGTATTTT.

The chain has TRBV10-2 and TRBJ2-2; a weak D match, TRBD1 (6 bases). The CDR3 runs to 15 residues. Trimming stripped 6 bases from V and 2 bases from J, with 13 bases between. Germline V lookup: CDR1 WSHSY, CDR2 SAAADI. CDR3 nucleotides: TGCGCCAGCAGGCCGACAGGAACCAACACCGGGGAGCTGTTTTTT. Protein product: CASRPTGTNTGELFF.

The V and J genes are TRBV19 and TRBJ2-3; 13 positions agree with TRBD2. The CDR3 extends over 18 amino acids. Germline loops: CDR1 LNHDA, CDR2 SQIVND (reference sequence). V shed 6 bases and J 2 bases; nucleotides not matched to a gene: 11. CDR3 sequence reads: CASRPLQGLAGITDTQYF. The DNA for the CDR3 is TGTGCCAGTAGACCCTTACAGGGACTAGCGGGGATCACAGATACGCAGTATTTT.

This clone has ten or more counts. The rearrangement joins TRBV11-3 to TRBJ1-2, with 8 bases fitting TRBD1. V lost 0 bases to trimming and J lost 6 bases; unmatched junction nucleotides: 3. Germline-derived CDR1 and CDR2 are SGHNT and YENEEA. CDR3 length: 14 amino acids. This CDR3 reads CASSLEPGQDGYTF. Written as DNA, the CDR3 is TGTGCCAGCAGCTTAGAACCGGGACAGGATGGCTACACCTTC.

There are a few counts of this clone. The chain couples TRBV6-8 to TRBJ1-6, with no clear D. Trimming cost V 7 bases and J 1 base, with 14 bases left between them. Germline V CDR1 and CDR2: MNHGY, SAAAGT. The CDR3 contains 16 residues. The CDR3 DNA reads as TGTGCCAGCACCTCGGGGATGGCATCCTATAATTCACCCCTCCACTTT. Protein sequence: CASTSGMASYNSPLHF.

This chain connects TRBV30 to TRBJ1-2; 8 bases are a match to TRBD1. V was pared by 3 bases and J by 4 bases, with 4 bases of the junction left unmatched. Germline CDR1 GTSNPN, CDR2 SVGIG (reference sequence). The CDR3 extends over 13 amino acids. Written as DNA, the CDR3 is TGTGCCTGGAGATGGACAGGGAGCTATGGCTACACCTTC. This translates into CAWRWTGSYGYTF.

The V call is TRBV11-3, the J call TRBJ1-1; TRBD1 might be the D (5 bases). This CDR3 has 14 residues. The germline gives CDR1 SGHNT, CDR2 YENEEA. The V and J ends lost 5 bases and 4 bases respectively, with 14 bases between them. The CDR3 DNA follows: TGTGCCAGCAGCGGGGACTCGGGGGGCACTGAAGCTTTCTTT. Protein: CASSGDSGGTEAFF.

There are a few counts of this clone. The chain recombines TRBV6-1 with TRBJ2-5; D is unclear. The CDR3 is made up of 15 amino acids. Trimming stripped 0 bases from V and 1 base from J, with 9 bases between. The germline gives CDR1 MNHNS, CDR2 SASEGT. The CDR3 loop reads CASSEARRIQETQYF. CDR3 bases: TGTGCCAGCAGTGAAGCGCGGCGGATCCAAGAGACCCAGTACTTC.

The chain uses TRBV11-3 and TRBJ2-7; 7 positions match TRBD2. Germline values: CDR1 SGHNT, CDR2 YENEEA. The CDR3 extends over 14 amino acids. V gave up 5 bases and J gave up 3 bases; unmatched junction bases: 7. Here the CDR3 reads CASSQRGYDYEQYF. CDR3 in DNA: TGTGCCAGCAGCCAGCGGGGATATGACTACGAGCAGTACTTC.

DNA of the CDR3: TGTGCCTGGAAGCTGGACAGCTACACTGAAGCTTTCTTT. It translates to CAWKLDSYTEAFF. The chain is built from TRBV30 and TRBJ1-1, with a possible D match to TRBD1 (6 bases). The CDR3 spans 13 residues. Germline CDR1 is GTSNPN and CDR2 is SVGIG (reference sequence). V shed 4 bases and J shed 3 bases, with 12 bases lying between them.

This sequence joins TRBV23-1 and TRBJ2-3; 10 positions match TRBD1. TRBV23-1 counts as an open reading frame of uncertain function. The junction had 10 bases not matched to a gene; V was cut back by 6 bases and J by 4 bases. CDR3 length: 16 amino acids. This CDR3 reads CASSRAGQGFPDTQYF. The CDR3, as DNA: TGCGCCAGCAGCCGAGCGGGACAGGGGTTCCCAGATACGCAGTATTTT.

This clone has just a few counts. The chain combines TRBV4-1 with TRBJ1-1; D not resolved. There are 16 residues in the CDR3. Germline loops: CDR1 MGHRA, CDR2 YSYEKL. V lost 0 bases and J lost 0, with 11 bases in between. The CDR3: CASSQDRIGLNTEAFF. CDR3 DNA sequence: TGCGCCAGCAGCCAAGATCGTATAGGGCTGAACACTGAAGCTTTCTTT.

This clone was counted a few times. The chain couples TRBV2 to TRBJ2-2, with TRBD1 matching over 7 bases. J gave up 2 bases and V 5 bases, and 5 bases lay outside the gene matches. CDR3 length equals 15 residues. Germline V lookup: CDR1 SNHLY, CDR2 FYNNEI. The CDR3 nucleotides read TGTGCCAGCAGTCGGGACAGTGTAAACACCGGGGAGCTGTTTTTT. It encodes CASSRDSVNTGELFF.

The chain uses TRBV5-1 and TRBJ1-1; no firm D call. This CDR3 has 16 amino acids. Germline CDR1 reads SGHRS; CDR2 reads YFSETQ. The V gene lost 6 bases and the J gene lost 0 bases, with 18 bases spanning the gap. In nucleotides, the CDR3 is TGCGCCAGCAAATTATACAGCTCAAGAATGAACACTGAAGCTTTCTTT. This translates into CASKLYSSRMNTEAFF.

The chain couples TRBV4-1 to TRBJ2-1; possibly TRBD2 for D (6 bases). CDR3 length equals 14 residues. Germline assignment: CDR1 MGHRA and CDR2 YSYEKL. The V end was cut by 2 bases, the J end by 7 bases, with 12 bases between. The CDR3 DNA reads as TGCGCCAGCAGCCAACCGGGACTCAAGAATGAGCAGTTCTTC. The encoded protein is CASSQPGLKNEQFF.

The CDR3 loop is CATSRDLGGQRKIRRSGNTIYF. The CDR3 nucleotides are TGTGCCACCAGCAGAGATCTGGGGGGACAGCGAAAAATTCGGAGGTCTGGAAACACCATATATTTT. The chain uses TRBV15 and TRBJ1-3; 7 nucleotides match TRBD1. The length of the CDR3 is 22 residues. V gave up 0 bases and J gave up 1 base; unmatched junction bases: 21. Germline CDR1 is LNHNV and CDR2 is YYDKDF (reference sequence).

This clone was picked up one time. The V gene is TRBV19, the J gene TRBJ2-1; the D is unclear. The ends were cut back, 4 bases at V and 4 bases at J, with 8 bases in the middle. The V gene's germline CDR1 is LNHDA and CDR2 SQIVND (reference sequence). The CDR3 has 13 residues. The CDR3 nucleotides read TGTGCCAGTAGTACCAACAGTTACAATGAGCAGTTCTTC. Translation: CASSTNSYNEQFF.

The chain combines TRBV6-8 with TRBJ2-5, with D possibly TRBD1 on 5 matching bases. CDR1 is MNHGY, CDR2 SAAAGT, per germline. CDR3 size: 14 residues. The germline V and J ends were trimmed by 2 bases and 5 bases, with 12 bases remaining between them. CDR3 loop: CASSYRTTGETQYF. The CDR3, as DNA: TGTGCCAGCAGTTACCGGACAACTGGGGAGACCCAGTACTTC.

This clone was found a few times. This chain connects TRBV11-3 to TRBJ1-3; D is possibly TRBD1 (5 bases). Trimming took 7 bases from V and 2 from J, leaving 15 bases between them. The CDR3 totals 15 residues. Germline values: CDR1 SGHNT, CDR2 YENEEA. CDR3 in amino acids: CASTEFPGAGNTIYF. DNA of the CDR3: TGTGCCAGCACCGAATTCCCGGGGGCTGGAAACACCATATATTTT.

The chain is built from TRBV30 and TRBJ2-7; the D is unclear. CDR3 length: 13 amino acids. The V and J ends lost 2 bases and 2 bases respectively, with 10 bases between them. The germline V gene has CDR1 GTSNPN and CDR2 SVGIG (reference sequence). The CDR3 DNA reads TGTGCCTGGAGTCGTCAGAACACCTACGAGCAGTACTTC. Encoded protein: CAWSRQNTYEQYF.

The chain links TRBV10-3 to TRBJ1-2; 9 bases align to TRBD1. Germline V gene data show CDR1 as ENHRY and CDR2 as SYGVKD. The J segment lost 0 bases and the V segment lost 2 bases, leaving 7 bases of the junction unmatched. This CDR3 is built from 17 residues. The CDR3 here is CAISERDRVKANYGYTF. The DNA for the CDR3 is TGTGCCATCAGTGAGAGGGACAGGGTTAAAGCTAACTATGGCTACACCTTC.

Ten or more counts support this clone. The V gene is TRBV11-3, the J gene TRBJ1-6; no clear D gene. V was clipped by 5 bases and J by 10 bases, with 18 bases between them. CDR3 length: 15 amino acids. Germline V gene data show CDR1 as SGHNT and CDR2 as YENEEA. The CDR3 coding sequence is TGTGCCAGCAGCAACGATGGTCCCCACCGATCACCCCTCCACTTT. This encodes CASSNDGPHRSPLHF.

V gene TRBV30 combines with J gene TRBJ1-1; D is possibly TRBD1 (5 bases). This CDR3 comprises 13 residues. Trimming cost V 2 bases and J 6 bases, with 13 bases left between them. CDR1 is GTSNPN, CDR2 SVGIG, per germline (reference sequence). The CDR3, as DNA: TGTGCCTGGAGTTCGGCAGGGAGTTCTGAAGCTTTCTTT. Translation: CAWSSAGSSEAFF.

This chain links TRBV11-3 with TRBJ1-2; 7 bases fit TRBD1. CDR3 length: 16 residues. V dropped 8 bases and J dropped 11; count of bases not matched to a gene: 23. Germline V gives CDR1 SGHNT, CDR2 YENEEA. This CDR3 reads CASSRGSREVQGRYTF. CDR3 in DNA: TGTGCCAGCTCCCGGGGGTCCCGGGAAGTACAGGGGCGATACACCTTC. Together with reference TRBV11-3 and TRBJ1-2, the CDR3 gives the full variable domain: EAGVVQSPRYKIIEKKQPVAFWCNPISGHNTLYWYLQNLGQGPELLIRYENEEAVDDSQLPKDRFSAERLKGVDSTLKIQPAELGDSAVYLCASSRGSREVQGRYTFGSGTRLTVV.

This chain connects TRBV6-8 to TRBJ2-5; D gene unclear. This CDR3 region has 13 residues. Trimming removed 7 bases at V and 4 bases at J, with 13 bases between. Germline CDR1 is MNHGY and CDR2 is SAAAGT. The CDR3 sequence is CASKVAGGETQYF. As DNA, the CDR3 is TGTGCCAGCAAGGTTGCAGGTGGAGAGACCCAGTACTTC.

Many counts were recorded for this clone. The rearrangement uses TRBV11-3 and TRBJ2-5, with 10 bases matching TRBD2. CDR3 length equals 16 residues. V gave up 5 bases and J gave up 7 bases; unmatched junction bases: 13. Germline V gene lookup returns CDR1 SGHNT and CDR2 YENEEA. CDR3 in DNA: TGTGCCAGCAGCCACCCCACTAGCGGGGAGGTTGGGACCCAGTACTTC. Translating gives CASSHPTSGEVGTQYF.

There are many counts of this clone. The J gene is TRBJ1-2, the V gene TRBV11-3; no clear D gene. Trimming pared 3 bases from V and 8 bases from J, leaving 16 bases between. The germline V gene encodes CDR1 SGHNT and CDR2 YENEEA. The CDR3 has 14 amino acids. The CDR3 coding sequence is TGTGCCAGCAGCTTCGTAACAGCCGCTGAAGGCTACACCTTC. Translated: CASSFVTAAEGYTF.